One TCR beta chain is described in this entry. Its antigen is undetermined. These data come from a study of cytotoxic CD8 clonotypes in ibrutinib-treated CLL. Study context: Of the patients, 11 were relapsed/refractory, about 15 treatment-naive and around 17 IGHV unmutated.

Trimming removed 3 bases from V and 6 bases from J, with 18 bases in between. CDR1 is SGHAT and CDR2 is FQDESV in the germline V gene (reference sequence). The CDR3 has 15 amino acids. Findings and limits, study-wide: Clonality grew at ibrutinib response; at progression, it decreased back toward baseline. Samples were collected at differing times from sustained-remission and progressing patients. Patients showed higher baseline clonality than age-matched healthy donors, and it tracked circulating CD8+ T-cell counts.

The assay was immunoSEQ multiplex PCR, and TCRdb's table has in-frame clones only and misses some. The sample records 190,000 or so clones, approximately 72% being singletons. Sequenced material: PBMCs, taken after 24 months of ibrutinib treatment. The chain recombines TRBV11-1 with TRBJ2-7; D gene ambiguous. The receptor's source is a human donor with chronic lymphocytic leukemia. The CDR3 protein is CASSFRVAQPGEQYF. The CDR3 bases are TGTGCCAGCAGCTTTAGGGTAGCCCAACCAGGCGAGCAGTACTTC.